This TCR beta chain was sequenced during a study of control samples from healthy donors and cancer patients. Germline values: CDR1 SEHNR, CDR2 FQNEAQ (reference sequence). The CDR3 totals 18 residues. Trimming took 3 bases from V and 3 from J; bases not matched to a gene: 12. Libraries were prepared by immunoSEQ multiplex PCR; TCRdb keeps only in-frame clonotypes and omits some of them. Here the sample spans about 270,000 clones, over 70% being singletons. The source material was PBMCs. The chain joins TRBV7-9 to TRBJ2-1; 9 bases are a match to TRBD2. The sequence came from a woman aged 55-75 years with lung cancer. CDR3 nucleotides: TGTGCCAGCAGCTTGTCGGGCACTAGCGGGTTTAGCTACAATGAGCAGTTCTTC. It specifies CASSLSGTSGFSYNEQFF. Full variable domain (remainder filled in from reference TRBV7-9 and TRBJ2-1): DTGVSQNPRHKITKRGQNVTFRCDPISEHNRLYWYRQTLGQGPEFLTYFQNEAQLEKSRLLSDRFSAERPKGSFSTLEIQRTEQGDSAMYLCASSLSGTSGFSYNEQFFGPGTRLTVL.